Following are 16 T cell receptor beta chains from one sample sequenced in a study of CD4 and CD8 cells across lung adenocarcinoma regions. One entry per CDR3 protein results from TCRdb running MiXCR on the PCR reads. Of around 25,000 distinct CDR3 sequences in the sample, 40% to 50% are singletons; the top ten hold roughly 50%. The specimen was CD8+ T cells from the center of a lung tumor. These receptors originate from a male donor with lung adenocarcinoma. The CD4 and CD8 labels of this study may be unreliable.

This clonotype was seen only a few times. V is TRBV3-1 and J is TRBJ2-3; D unresolved. This CDR3 comprises 14 residues. Germline V gene sequence: CDR1 LGHDT, CDR2 YNNKEL (reference sequence). The V end was cut by 0 bases, the J end by 4 bases, with 8 bases between. The CDR3: CASSQDRRPDTQYF. In DNA, the CDR3 is TGTGCCAGCAGCCAAGACAGGCGCCCAGATACGCAGTATTTT.

This clonotype came up many times. CDR3 protein: CASRADRGLGGTQYF. The CDR3 coding sequence is TGTGCCAGCAGGGCCGATAGGGGCCTAGGGGGTACGCAGTATTTT. This chain links TRBV7-9 with TRBJ2-3, with D possibly matching TRBD1 (6 bases). The V and J ends lost 6 bases and 8 bases respectively, with 21 bases between them. The CDR3 is 15 amino acids. CDR1 SEHNR and CDR2 FQNEAQ come from the germline V gene (reference sequence).

This clonotype was seen repeatedly, ten times or more. The chain links TRBV7-2 to TRBJ2-1, with 12 bases that match TRBD2. The DNA end favors TRBJ2-7, so the J call may be wrong. Per germline, CDR1 SGHTA and CDR2 FQGNSA. This CDR3 spans 15 amino acids. CDR3 sequence (DNA): TGTGCCAGCAGCTTCGGGACTAGCGGGTTTGGGGAGCAGTACTTC. Amino acid sequence: CASSFGTSGFGEQYF.

Of note for this clonotype: Germline is not matched at one junction end, which may reflect a read error. The J gene is TRBJ2-2, the V gene TRBV6-2 or TRBV6-3, with D unclear. Germline V gene data show CDR1 as MNHEY and CDR2 as SVGEGT. The CDR3 extends over 15 amino acids. This CDR3 reads CASSYWGGNTGELFF. CDR3 nucleotides: TGTGCCAGCAGCTACTGGGGTGGGAACACCGGTGAGCTGTTTTTT.

The genes are TRBV7-8 and TRBJ2-5, with no clear D. TRBJ2-7 matches the DNA end more closely, so the J call is doubtful. Germline values: CDR1 SGHVS, CDR2 FQNEAQ. The CDR3 extends over 11 amino acids. This CDR3 reads CASSSEYEQYF. In DNA form, the CDR3 reads TGTGCCAGCAGCTCCGAGTACGAGCAGTACTTC.

Concerning this clonotype: The junction differs from germline at one of its ends, possibly a read error. V and J are TRBV10-1 and TRBJ2-3; 8 positions match TRBD2. The CDR3 has 14 residues. Germline V gives CDR1 WNHNN, CDR2 SYGVQD (reference sequence). CDR3: CARGGGPKKDTQYF. The CDR3 DNA is TGCGCCAGGGGCGGGGGGCCAAAGAAAGATACGCAGTATTTC.

A word on this clonotype: One end of the junction fails to match germline, which may point to a read error. The chain links TRBV4-1 to TRBJ2-5; no reliable D call. Germline V gene sequence: CDR1 MGHRA, CDR2 YSYEKL. The CDR3 loop spans 17 amino acids. CDR3 sequence: CASSQVISRHHPETQYF. DNA for the CDR3: TGCGCCAGCAGCCAAGTTATCTCGCGCCATCACCCAGAGACCCAGTATTTC.

For this clonotype: One end of the junction does not line up with germline, which may come from a read error. The V call is TRBV25-1, the J call TRBJ2-5; TRBD1 or TRBD2 may be the D gene (6 bases each). From germline, CDR1 is MGHDK and CDR2 SYGVNS. This CDR3 contains 14 residues. The CDR3 DNA reads TGTGCGGGCAGTGGGGGCGGAGGGAAAGATACCCAGTACTTC. Its protein product is CAGSGGGGKDTQYF. The full variable domain, its missing parts supplied by reference TRBV25-1 and TRBJ2-5, is EADIYQTPRYLVIGTGKKITLECSQTMGHDKMYWYQQDPGMELHLIHYSYGVNSTEKGDLSSESTVSRIRTEHFPLTLESARPSHTSQYLCAGSGGGGKDTQYFGPGTRLLVL.

Regarding this clonotype: Since no conserved phenylalanine or tryptophan closes the CDR3, a read error is the likely cause. The limits of the CDR3 on the DNA are not certain, so only TCRdb's listed CDR3 is given. The chain combines TRBV6-1 with TRBJ2-5; TRBD1, the table's D call, was not compared with the DNA. Germline V gives CDR1 MNHNS, CDR2 SASEGT. The CDR3 spans 14 residues, counting both ends. The CDR3 reads CASSEYRGGETQFL.

This clonotype was observed many times. The rearrangement joins TRBV7-9 to TRBJ2-1; 7 nucleotides match TRBD1. Losses at the gene ends were 4 bases for V and 1 base for J; bases not matched to a gene: 22. The CDR3 contains 21 residues. Germline lookup yields CDR1 SEHNR and CDR2 FQNEAQ (reference sequence). Here the CDR3 DNA reads TGTGCCAGCAGCTCCAACAGGGGCTACGGAGGTAATAGAGGGTCCTACAATGAGCAGTTCTTC. Protein sequence: CASSSNRGYGGNRGSYNEQFF.

The chain joins TRBV4-1 to TRBJ2-3, with 7 positions matching TRBD2. The DNA end is a closer match to TRBJ2-1, so the J assignment may be wrong. Germline loops: CDR1 MGHRA, CDR2 YSYEKL. The CDR3 is 16 residues long. Here the CDR3 DNA reads TGCGCCAGCAGCCCGGAGAGGGGAGGGTTGGTTGAGACCCAGTTCTTC. It specifies CASSPERGGLVETQFF.

For this clonotype: This may arise from a read error, as a much more abundant clone is one base away. The chain carries TRBV27 and TRBJ2-1; D is perhaps TRBD2 (5 bases). The CDR3 sequence is 15 residues long. V was clipped by 5 bases and J by 4 bases, with 15 bases between them. Germline loops: CDR1 MNHEY, CDR2 SMNVEV (reference sequence). The CDR3 is CASSLVARGYNEQFF. CDR3 DNA sequence: TGTGCCAGCAGTCTCGTGGCGAGAGGGTACAATGAGCAGTTCTTC.

The rearrangement links TRBV7-2 to TRBJ2-3; no definite D call. With the DNA end fitting TRBJ2-5 better, the J assignment may be wrong. Per germline, CDR1 SGHTA and CDR2 FQGNSA. The CDR3 extends over 14 amino acids. CDR3: CARLVGRAPDTQYF. For the CDR3, the DNA is TGTGCCAGGCTCGTCGGCCGTGCCCCAGATACCCAGTACTTC.

There are many counts of this clonotype. This chain joins TRBV6-1 and TRBJ1-3; D might be TRBD1 (5 bases). This CDR3 is 16 amino acids long. V lost 6 bases and J 0 bases, leaving 15 bases between the germline ends. Germline CDR1 and CDR2: MNHNS and SASEGT. DNA of the CDR3: TGTGCCAGCAGCCCCACGATTAGGGGCTCTGGAAACACCATATATTTT. Translated, it gives CASSPTIRGSGNTIYF.

Notes on this clonotype: One junction end disagrees with the germline gene, perhaps due to a read error. The rearrangement joins TRBV6-8 to TRBJ2-5; tentative D call: TRBD1 (7 bases). There are 16 residues in the CDR3. CDR1 is MNHGY and CDR2 is SAAAGT in the germline V gene. The CDR3 sequence is CACGDEGGGDPETQYF. The CDR3 bases are TGTGCTTGCGGGGATGAAGGGGGCGGTGACCCAGAGACGCAGTACTTT.

The J gene is TRBJ2-1, the V gene TRBV27, with D perhaps matching TRBD1 or TRBD2 (5 bases each). V dropped 6 bases and J dropped 0 bases, with 21 bases sitting between them. The CDR3 is made up of 18 amino acids. The V gene's germline CDR1 is MNHEY and CDR2 SMNVEV (reference sequence). The CDR3 region has the DNA TGTGCCAGCAGAGTGTCGGCGAGGGGCCTTAACTCCTACAATGAGCAGTTCTTC. It yields the protein CASRVSARGLNSYNEQFF.